The clone carrying this TCR beta chain was detected a few times. What it recognizes is unknown. The data were taken from a study of vaccination and CD4 T cells after COVID-19. Treatment noted: 10-day PBMC culture with coronavirus spike peptide pools or control peptides (ViraFEST assay). Germline CDR1 DFQATT, CDR2 SNEGSKA (reference sequence). This CDR3 comprises 12 residues. Trimming took off 5 bases at V and 4 bases at J, with 12 bases between the two ends. An Oncomine TCR Beta short-read assay was used to sequence the DNA from cultured CD4+ T cells. After culture, CD4+ T cells served as the source for genomic DNA extraction. TCRdb analysed the PCR reads with MiXCR anew, one entry per CDR3 protein. This table has some 18,000 distinct CDR3 sequences, 50% to 60% appearing once.

J is TRBJ2-7 and V is TRBV20-1, with D uncertain. The sequence was obtained from a human donor who had recovered from COVID-19. Sequences were obtained from CD4+ T cells from blood, cultured in vitro. The CDR3 nucleotides read TGCAGTGCTGGACCTCGGACGTACGAGCAGTACTTC. The encoded protein is CSAGPRTYEQYF.